This T cell receptor (beta chain) was found in a study of technical replicates of blood from a handful of donors. Germline values: CDR1 LGHNA, CDR2 YNFKEQ. Trimming took 0 bases from V and 5 from J; bases not matched to a gene: 18. The CDR3 has 20 residues. The assay was immunoSEQ multiplex PCR, and TCRdb's table has in-frame clones only and misses some. The sample includes 85,000 to 100,000 clones, about 90% seen only once; the top ten take under 0.3%. Sequenced input: T cells isolated from PBMCs. The V call is TRBV4-2, the J call TRBJ2-1; 8 bases fit TRBD2. This clonotype was obtained from a human donor in good health. CDR3 sequence: CASSQDRSGYELAADNEQFF. For the CDR3, the DNA is TGTGCCAGCAGCCAAGATCGCTCGGGCTACGAACTAGCGGCCGACAATGAGCAGTTCTTC.